Detailed here is one T cell receptor (beta chain). This clonotype came up many times. Its antigen remains unidentified. Base-call qualities are not available, and no considerably larger clone is one nucleotide away. CDR1 and CDR2 are drawn from the germline V gene: MNHEY, SVGEGT. Measured from the cysteine to the phenylalanine, the CDR3 is 15 residues long. The read is trimmed to its CDR3 DNA, 45 bases read in frame from base 1. V loses 2 bases at its end and J loses 4 bases; junction bases beyond the gene matches: 3. Sequencing relied on an Illumina HiSeq 2500. First-strand cDNA was synthesized using Superscript III and a set of TRAV- and TRBV-specific primers, so that both TCRalpha and TCRbeta chains were covered. TCRs were amplified with Phusion for roughly 20 PCR cycles using a constant-region primer together with the adapter attached to the V primers. The isolated mRNA was amplified using the MessageAmp II aRNA Amplification Kit, with in vitro transcription performed for around 16 hours at 37 degrees C. The Dynabeads mRNA DIRECT Purification Kit was used to isolate mRNA for TCR sequencing. Indexed Illumina adapters were added in a second approximately 26-cycle Phusion PCR, and the resulting products were purified with AMPure XP beads. As for how the authors treated the data: Using custom Perl scripts, TCR sequences encoding the same protein were pooled, out-of-frame sequences were removed, and the abundance of each clonotype was computed. Any TCR sequence backed by just one read was left out of the analysis. Repertoire metrics included Shannon entropy, Gini index, clonality, richness, and frequency of TCRs shared between repertoires. TCRdb reprocessed the public reads (quality trimming at Q25 with fastp, clone calling with MiXCR) and kept in-frame beta chains. When rows share a CDR3 protein, they turn into one entry using the most common DNA and genes. For this entry, the V and J calls and clone size follow TCRdb and not the study's own pipeline. The table for this sample lists around 80,000 distinct CDR3 sequences; around 17% of them were counted only once. The biggest ten clones account for 1.3% to 1.5% of the sample.

The data were taken from a study of low-dose radiotherapy and immunotherapy resistance in tumors (dated by TCRdb to between 2020 and 2023). About the study as a whole: Patients in Cohort 1 were given 0.5 Gy per fraction every 2 weeks, and the prescribed total PTV dose was 6.5 Gy. No randomization into treatment groups was done for the people taking part in the trial. Starting on cycle 1 day 1, patients took 300 mg of aspirin by mouth once daily for four cycles. The translational analysis covered eight patients: three from the first dose cohort and the first five from the second dose cohort. In Cohort 2, 1 Gy per fraction was delivered every two weeks, for a total of 13 Gy over 26 weeks. Every two weeks, patients got intravenous cyclophosphamide at 200 mg/m2, given one day ahead of each radiation and immunotherapy administration. Nivolumab and ipilimumab were both given intravenously, with nivolumab at a 240 mg flat dose every two weeks and ipilimumab at 1 mg/kg every six weeks.

The time point label on this specimen signifies: after trial treatment. The treatment or condition label corresponds to: LDRT plus nivolumab, ipilimumab, low-dose cyclophosphamide and aspirin (RACIN trial). The donors came from RACIN, which was a single-arm phase I dose-escalation trial that paired nivolumab and ipilimumab with aspirin, low-dose cyclophosphamide and low-dose radiotherapy. Patients with advanced, TIL-negative solid tumors were considered eligible. The source of this sequence is a male donor with prostate cancer. The chain is encoded by TRBV6-2 or TRBV6-3 joined to TRBJ2-5, with 11 bases matching TRBD2. The sequenced sample was PBMCs, obtained after low-dose radiotherapy plus immunotherapy. The CDR3 amino acid sequence is: CASSYGGLAGETQYF. The nucleotides are TGTGCCAGCAGTTACGGCGGACTAGCGGGAGAGACCCAGTACTTC.